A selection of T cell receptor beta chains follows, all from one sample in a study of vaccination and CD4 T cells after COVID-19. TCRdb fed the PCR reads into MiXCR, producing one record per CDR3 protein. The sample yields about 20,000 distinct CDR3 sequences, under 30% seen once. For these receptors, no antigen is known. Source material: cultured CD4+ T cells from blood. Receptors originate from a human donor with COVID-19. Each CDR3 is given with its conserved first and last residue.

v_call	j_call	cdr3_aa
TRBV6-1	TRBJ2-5	CASSSGETQYF
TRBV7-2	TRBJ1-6	CASSLGTGGSNSPLHF
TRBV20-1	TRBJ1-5	CSARGGNQPQHF
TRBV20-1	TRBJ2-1	CSARRGGSYNEQFF
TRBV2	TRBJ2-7	CASSVVGWGVEQYF
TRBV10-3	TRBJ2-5	CAISESPGGRETQYF
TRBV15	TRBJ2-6	CATSRDPPDRVSGANVLTF
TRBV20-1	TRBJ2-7	CSAPHPQGKVDEQYF
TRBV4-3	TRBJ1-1	CASSQGRGGVNTEAFF
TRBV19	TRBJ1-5	CASSIDPGSSGNQPQHF
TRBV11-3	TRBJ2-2	CASSRTITGQLFF
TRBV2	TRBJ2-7	CASIASGSYEQYF
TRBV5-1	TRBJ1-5	CASIPRQGGSQPQHF
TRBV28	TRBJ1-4	CASRRGTEKLFF